This T cell receptor (beta chain) was sequenced during a study of blood T cell repertoires in COVID-19. Background on the study: Samples came from the United States, Italy and Spain, spanning acute and convalescent COVID-19.

Seattle patients were enrolled while actively infected and followed longitudinally. The germline gives CDR1 SGHRS, CDR2 YFSETQ. V dropped 4 bases and J dropped 2 bases, with 16 bases sitting between them. There are 15 residues in the CDR3. Sequencing used immunoSEQ multiplex PCR; TCRdb keeps in-frame clones, though not all of them. The data show 150,000 to 200,000 clones, roughly 83% seen once. The chain links TRBV5-1 to TRBJ2-7; TRBD1 is a possible D gene (6 bases). The sequence was collected from a woman aged 40-49 years with COVID-19, enrolled during active disease. The sample consisted of peripheral blood. The DNA for the CDR3 is TGCGCCAGCAGCCTAACTAGGGACAATGCCTACGAGCAGTACTTC. It specifies CASSLTRDNAYEQYF.